Listed below are T cell receptor beta chains from one sample, sequenced in a study of CD8+ T cells in alopecia areata. Generated by immunoSEQ multiplex PCR, the TCRdb table keeps only in-frame clones and is missing some. The profile shows a few hundred thousand clones, about 61% of them singletons. The sample taken for sequencing was CD8+ T cells sorted from blood. Every receptor here comes from a human donor in good health. The CDR3 runs from the conserved cysteine through the conserved F or W. A D gene is named only where the DNA matches it firmly. The size field is filled for only some rows; it gives once, few, many or a size class.

- - TRBJ2-1 TRBV7-7 TGTGCCAGCAGCTTACGGACGGACAATGAGCAGTTCTTC CASSLRTDNEQFF
- - TRBJ2-7 TRBV13 TGTGCCAGCAGCCCCCGGGAGGGGGCAAGTGAGCAGTACTTC CASSPREGASEQYF
- - TRBJ1-2 TRBV29-1 TGCAGCGTTGAAGTAGGAGGGAACGATTATGGCTACACCTTC CSVEVGGNDYGYTF
- - TRBJ2-2 TRBV29-1 TGCAGCGCTGGACTGAACACCGGGGAGCTGTTTTTT CSAGLNTGELFF
- - TRBJ2-7 TRBV20-1 TGCAGTGCTGATATGGGGTACGAGCAGTACTTC CSADMGYEQYF
- - TRBJ2-2 TRBV29-1 TGCAGCGTTGCGGCTAGCGAGGCCGGGGAGCTGTTTTTT CSVAASEAGELFF
- TRBD2 TRBJ2-5 TRBV7-8 TGTGCCAGCAGCTTAATTGATGGCGGGGGGGGAGAGACCCAGTACTTC CASSLIDGGGGETQYF
- - TRBJ2-7 TRBV5-1 TGCGCCAGCCGCCTCGGGGCCTACGAGCAGTACTTC CASRLGAYEQYF
- - TRBJ1-1 TRBV6-5 TGTGCCAGCAGTTACGCCAGGGAAGCTTTCTTT CASSYAREAFF
- - TRBJ2-3 TRBV7-9 TGTGCCAGCAGCCTACCCGCCTCCCGGCTAGGAGATACGCAGTATTTT CASSLPASRLGDTQYF
- - TRBJ2-7 TRBV6-5 TGTGCCAGCAGTTACGACAGATCCTACGAGCAGTACTTC CASSYDRSYEQYF
- TRBD1 TRBJ2-2 TRBV2 TGTGCCAGCACGAGATCCGACAGGGAGAGATACACCGGGGAGCTGTTTTTT CASTRSDRERYTGELFF
many - TRBJ1-1 TRBV18 TGTGCCAGCTCAGGGGGATCGACCACTGAAGCTTTCTTT CASSGGSTTEAFF
- - TRBJ1-1 TRBV4-1 TGCGCCAGCTCTCTAAACACTGAAGCTTTCTTT CASSLNTEAFF
few - TRBJ2-5 TRBV30 TGTGCCTGGAGGGATACAGGGACCCAAGAGACCCAGTACTTC CAWRDTGTQETQYF
- - TRBJ2-7 TRBV27 TGTGCCAGCAGTCCTTCAGGGGTAGCCTACGAGCAGTACTTC CASSPSGVAYEQYF
few - TRBJ1-1 TRBV29-1 TGCAGTGCCTCGGGAGGCTCCAGGGAAGCTTTCTTT CSASGGSREAFF
- - TRBJ2-7 TRBV5-6 TGTGCCAGCACCCTGATAGGGATCCCCGAGCAGTACTTC CASTLIGIPEQYF
few - TRBJ2-7 TRBV30 TGTGCCTGGAGTGTACGAAGGGAAGTCAACGAGCAGTACTTC CAWSVRREVNEQYF
- - TRBJ2-3 TRBV21-1 TGTGCCGGCCCTCGGCGGGGGCCAGATACGCAGTATTTT CAGPRRGPDTQYF
- - TRBJ1-3 TRBV13 TGTGCCAGCAGCTTCACCTCTGGAAACACCATATATTTT CASSFTSGNTIYF
- - TRBJ2-7 TRBV30 TGTGCCTGGAGAGAGGGGCACGAGCAGTACTTC CAWREGHEQYF
- TRBD2 TRBJ2-3 TRBV29-1 TGCAGCGTTGATGTGGGGAGGGGCTCGAGTGATACGCAGTATTTT CSVDVGRGSSDTQYF
- - TRBJ2-1 TRBV20-1 TGCAGTGCTTCCTACAATGAGCAGTTCTTC CSASYNEQFF
- TRBD1 TRBJ1-1 TRBV5-1 TGCGCCAGCAGCTGGACAGGGCGAGGAACTGAAGCTTTCTTT CASSWTGRGTEAFF
- TRBD1 TRBJ1-2 TRBV7-2 TGTGCCAGCAGCCTAGAGGCCGGACAGGGAGGCGGCTACACCTTC CASSLEAGQGGGYTF
- - TRBJ2-7 TRBV4-1 TGCGCCAGCAGCCCGAGTGGGGCCGACTACGAGCAGTACTTC CASSPSGADYEQYF
- - TRBJ2-2 TRBV29-1 TGCAGCGTCGTCCCAGGGACGAGAGGAACCGGGGAGCTGTTTTTT CSVVPGTRGTGELFF
- TRBD1 TRBJ2-3 TRBV4-1 TGCGCCAGCAGCCAATCGGGACAGGGGGCGCGGGGCACAGATACGCAGTATTTT CASSQSGQGARGTDTQYF
few - TRBJ2-7 TRBV5-6 TGTGCCAGCAAAATGACAGGAGCCCTTTACGAGCAGTACTTC CASKMTGALYEQYF
once - TRBJ1-1 TRBV30 TGTGCCTGGAGTGTACAGATGAACACTGAAGCTTTCTTT CAWSVQMNTEAFF
- - TRBJ1-2 TRBV4-1 TGCGCCAGCAGCCAAGACAGCGCGGAGAACTATGGCTACACCTTC CASSQDSAENYGYTF
few TRBD1 TRBJ2-1 TRBV15 TGTGCCACCAGCGGACCTAGGACAGGGGGTTACAATGAGCAGTTCTTC CATSGPRTGGYNEQFF
- - TRBJ2-7 TRBV27 TGTGCCAGCAGGCCCCTTGTAAGCGGGCGCGAGCAGTACTTC CASRPLVSGREQYF
- - TRBJ1-1 TRBV7-6 TGTGCCAGCAGCTGGGGAGGGAACACTGAAGCTTTCTTT CASSWGGNTEAFF
- - TRBJ2-7 TRBV6-1 TGTGCCAGCAGTGAAGCGTCGAGGCCTCCCGAGGACGAGCAGTACTTC CASSEASRPPEDEQYF
- - TRBJ1-2 TRBV13 TGTGCCAGCAGCTTAGGACGGTATGGCTACACCTTC CASSLGRYGYTF
- - TRBJ2-7 TRBV29-1 TGCAGCGTTGGGGACGGCGTTAAGTACTTC CSVGDGVKYF
- - TRBJ1-5 TRBV25-1 TGTGCCAGCACGCCCTGGGGGGATCAGCCCCAGCATTTT CASTPWGDQPQHF
- - TRBJ1-2 TRBV27 TGTGCCAGCAGTTTAAACGGACCGGGCTATGGCTACACCTTC CASSLNGPGYGYTF
few TRBD1 TRBJ1-2 TRBV4-1 TGCGCCAGCAGCGCTACAGGGGAGTCTAACTATGGCTACACCTTC CASSATGESNYGYTF
- - TRBJ1-1 TRBV30 TGTGCCTGGCGTCCCCCCCGACTGCTGAACACTGAAGCTTTCTTT CAWRPPRLLNTEAFF
few - TRBJ1-1 TRBV11-2 TGTGCCAGCAGCGCCCCGACCTACAGGGAAGAGGGCACTGAAGCTTTCTTT CASSAPTYREEGTEAFF
- - TRBJ2-3 TRBV30 TGTGCCGGGAGGGGGGACTACCGCACAGATACGCAGTATTTT CAGRGDYRTDTQYF
few - TRBJ1-1 TRBV30 TGTGCCTGGAGTGTAGTAGGGAACACTGAAGCTTTCTTT CAWSVVGNTEAFF
- TRBD1 TRBJ2-4 TRBV2 TGTGCCAGCAGTGGTCCCGGGACAGGGGGTAGTGACATTCAGTACTTC CASSGPGTGGSDIQYF
- TRBD1 TRBJ1-2 TRBV25-1 TGTGCCAGCGCGGACAGGAACCTCTATGGCTACACCTTC CASADRNLYGYTF
- - TRBJ1-5 TRBV2 TGTGCCAGCAGTGTGCCCGGCAATCAGCCCCAGCATTTT CASSVPGNQPQHF
- TRBD2 TRBJ2-2 TRBV11-2 TGTGCCAGCAGCTTAGAGATAGCGGGGGCCGGGGAGCTGTTTTTT CASSLEIAGAGELFF
few - TRBJ1-2 TRBV27 TGTGCCAGCAGTGAGACAGTTACAAACTATGGCTACACCTTC CASSETVTNYGYTF
- - TRBJ1-2 TRBV6-5 TGTGCCAGCAGTTACGACCCGGGTTCTAACTATGGCTACACCTTC CASSYDPGSNYGYTF
- TRBD1 TRBJ2-7 TRBV29-1 TGCAGCGCATCAGTACAGGGGGCTGGGTACGAGCAGTACTTC CSASVQGAGYEQYF
once - TRBJ1-1 TRBV29-1 TGCAGCGTTAGTTCGGTTCTTCGCAGGCACATGAACACTGAAGCTTTCTTT CSVSSVLRRHMNTEAFF
- - TRBJ2-7 TRBV15 TGTGCCACCAGCAGTCGCCCAGGGGCAACCTACGAGCAGTACTTC CATSSRPGATYEQYF
few TRBD1 TRBJ2-1 TRBV15 TGTGCCACCAGCAGAGTACAACGGGACAGTCAGTTCTTC CATSRVQRDSQFF